These 2 T cell receptor beta chains were all obtained from the same sample, sequenced in a study of T cell repertoires in cytomegalovirus infection. No antigen has been identified for these receptors. MiXCR, applied by TCRdb to the reads, yields one record per CDR3 protein. The sample lists 550,000 to 700,000 distinct CDR3 sequences, 40% occurring once. The sample here was cultured PBMCs, taken from culture after CMV antigen stimulation. These receptors originate from a human donor in good health (CMV status not recorded). Some clones in this sample may be carry-over from other donors' samples.

This clonotype occurred a few times. The chain has TRBV7-2 and TRBJ2-1; D unresolved. Trimming left V 4 bases short and J 0 bases short, with 13 bases between. CDR1 is SGHTA, CDR2 FQGNSA, per germline. The CDR3 runs to 16 residues. For the CDR3, the DNA is TGTGCCAGCAGCTCCCCTGACGGCCGCTCCTACAATGAGCAGTTCTTC. Amino acid sequence: CASSSPDGRSYNEQFF.

This clonotype was seen a few times. The V gene is TRBV6-1, the J gene TRBJ2-7, with 11 bases matching TRBD2. This CDR3 has 14 amino acids. Germline assignment: CDR1 MNHNS and CDR2 SASEGT. After removal of 10 bases from V and 1 base from J, the junction contained 6 bases not matched to a gene. CDR3 DNA sequence: TGTGCCACCACTAGCGGGAGTTCGTCCTACGAGCAGTACTTC. Amino acids: CATTSGSSSYEQYF.